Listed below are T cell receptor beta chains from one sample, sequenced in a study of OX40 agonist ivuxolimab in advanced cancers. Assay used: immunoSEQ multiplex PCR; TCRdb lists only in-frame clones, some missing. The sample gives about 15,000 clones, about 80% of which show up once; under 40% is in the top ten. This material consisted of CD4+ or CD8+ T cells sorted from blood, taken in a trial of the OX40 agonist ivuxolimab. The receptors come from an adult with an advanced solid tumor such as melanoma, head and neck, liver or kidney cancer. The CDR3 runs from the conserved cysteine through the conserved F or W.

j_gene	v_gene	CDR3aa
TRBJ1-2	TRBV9	CASSVGGEAFYYGYTF
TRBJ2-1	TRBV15	CATSRERIWQFF
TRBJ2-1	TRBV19	CASSILAGRNEQFF
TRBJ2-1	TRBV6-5	CASRSGIDEQFF
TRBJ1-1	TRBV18	CASSPVGALPNTEAFF
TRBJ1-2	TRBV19	CASSIQGAHYGYTF
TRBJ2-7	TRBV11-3	CASSARDRAAYEQYF
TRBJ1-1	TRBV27	CASSTGQQNTEAFF
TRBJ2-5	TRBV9	CASSEGGQGPQETQYF
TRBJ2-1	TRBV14	CASSLSRDEQFF
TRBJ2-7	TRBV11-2	CALERVFGVYEQYF
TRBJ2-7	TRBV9	CASSPGTSSYEQYF
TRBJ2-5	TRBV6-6	CASRTVQETQYF
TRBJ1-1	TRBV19	CASSIDGDKNTEAFF
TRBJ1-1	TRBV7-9	CASSLSTVLEAFF
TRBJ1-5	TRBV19	CASSSMPSGPQHF
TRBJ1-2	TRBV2	CASPRGGPHGYTF
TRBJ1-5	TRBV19	CGAGWDQPQHF
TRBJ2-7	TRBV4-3	CASSQVVSSYEQYF
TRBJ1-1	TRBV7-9	CASSLGGLNTEAFF
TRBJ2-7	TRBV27	CASSSGREGGKGYF
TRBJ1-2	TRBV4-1	CASSQTDVVFGGYTF
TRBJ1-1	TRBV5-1	CASSPEPGGENTEAFF
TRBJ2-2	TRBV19	CASTSTGELFF
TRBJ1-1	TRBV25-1	CASSSEQGRNTEAFF
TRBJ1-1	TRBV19	CASSILAGRPNTEAFF
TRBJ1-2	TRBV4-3	CASSQDPPGGNNYGYTF
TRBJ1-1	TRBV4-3	CASSQEGFTEAFF
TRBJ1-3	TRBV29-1	CSVEDWREGSGNTIYF
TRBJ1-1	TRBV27	CASRTLNTEAFF
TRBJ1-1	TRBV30	CAWYTGTGSDTFF
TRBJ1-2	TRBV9	CASRGKGGEANYGYTF
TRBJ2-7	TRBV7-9	CASSLGQGPDEQYF
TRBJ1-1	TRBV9	CASSVAGGADTEAFF
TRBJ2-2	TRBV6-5	CASSYQGLTGELFF
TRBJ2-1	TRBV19	CASSRYSYNEQFF
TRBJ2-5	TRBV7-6	CASSSSAGTGFGTQYF
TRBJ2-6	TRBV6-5	CASGGGANVLTF
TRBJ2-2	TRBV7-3	CASSLIAGNTGELFF
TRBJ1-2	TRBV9	CASSVGGDYGYTF
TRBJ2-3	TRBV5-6	CASSIQTNTQYF
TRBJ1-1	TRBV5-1	CASSLGDRTAFF
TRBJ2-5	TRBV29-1	CSLIFPADLAVQETQYF
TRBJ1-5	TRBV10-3	CAISESGGIQHF
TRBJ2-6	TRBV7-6	CASSLLKSGANVLTF
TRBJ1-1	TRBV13	CASRVNTEAFF
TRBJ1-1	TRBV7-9	CASSLEPTEAFF
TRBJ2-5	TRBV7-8	CASSQIRGQETQYF
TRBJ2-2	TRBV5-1	CASSPMNTGELFF
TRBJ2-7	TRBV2	CASSAGTASYEQYF
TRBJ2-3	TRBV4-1	CASSQARGVPTDTQYF
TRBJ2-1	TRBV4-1	CASSPLQAHDEQFF
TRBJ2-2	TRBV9	CASSFGDGGNTGELFF
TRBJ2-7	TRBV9	CASSVDGYEQYF
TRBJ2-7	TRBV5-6	CASSFGTGGYEQYF